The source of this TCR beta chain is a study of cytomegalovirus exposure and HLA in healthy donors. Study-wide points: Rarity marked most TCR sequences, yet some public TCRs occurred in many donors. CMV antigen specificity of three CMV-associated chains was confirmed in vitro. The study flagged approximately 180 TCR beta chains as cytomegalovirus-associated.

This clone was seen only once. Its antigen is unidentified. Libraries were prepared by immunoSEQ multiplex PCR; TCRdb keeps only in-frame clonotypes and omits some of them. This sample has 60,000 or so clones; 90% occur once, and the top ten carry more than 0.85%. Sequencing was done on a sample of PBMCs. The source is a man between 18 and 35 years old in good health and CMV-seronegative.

CDR3 amino acids: CASAPPGRVVNEQFF. CDR3 coding DNA: TGTGCTAGTGCCCCGCCGGGCAGGGTGGTAAATGAGCAGTTCTTC. The rearrangement links TRBV12-5 to TRBJ2-1; weak D call: TRBD1 (5 bases). CDR3 size: 15 residues. Trimming left V 7 bases short and J 7 bases short, with 20 bases between. Germline V gene sequence: CDR1 LGHNT, CDR2 FRNRAP.